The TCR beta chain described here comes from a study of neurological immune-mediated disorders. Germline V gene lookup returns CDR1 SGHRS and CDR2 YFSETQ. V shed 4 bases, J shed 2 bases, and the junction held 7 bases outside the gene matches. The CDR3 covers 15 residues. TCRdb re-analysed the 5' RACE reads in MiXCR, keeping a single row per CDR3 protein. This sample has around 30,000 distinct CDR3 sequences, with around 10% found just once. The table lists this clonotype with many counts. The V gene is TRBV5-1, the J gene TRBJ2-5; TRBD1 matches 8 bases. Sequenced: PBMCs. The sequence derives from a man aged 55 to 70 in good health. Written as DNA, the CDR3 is TGCGCCAGCAGCAAGTCGGACAGGGCACAAGAGACCCAGTACTTC. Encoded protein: CASSKSDRAQETQYF.